These T cell receptor beta chains were read from a single sample in a study of a mutant IDH1 vaccine in newly diagnosed glioma. These receptors are not linked to any known antigen. Assay used: immunoSEQ multiplex PCR; TCRdb lists only in-frame clones, some missing. The sample lists approximately 61,000 clones, roughly 81% occurring once. Sequencing was performed on PBMCs, taken from a glioma patient whose treatment included an IDH1 peptide vaccine. Receptors were obtained from a man in his forties with glioma. Both conserved end residues are part of each CDR3. D genes are given only for firm matches. Rows may omit the clone size; those that give it use once, few, many or a size class.

d_call	j_call	v_call	clone_size	cdr3_nt	cdr3_aa
TRBD1	TRBJ1-1	TRBV18	NA	TGTGCCAGCTCACCAAAACAGGGGGTTGAAGCTTTCTTT	CASSPKQGVEAFF
NA	TRBJ1-3	TRBV14	NA	TGTGCCAGCAGCCCTACAGGGCTATCTGGAAACACCATATATTTT	CASSPTGLSGNTIYF
TRBD2	TRBJ2-7	TRBV6-5	NA	TGTGCCAGCACCCCCGAGGGCGGGAGCTCCTACGAGCAGTACTTC	CASTPEGGSSYEQYF
NA	TRBJ2-5	TRBV11-2	NA	TGTGCCAGCAGCTTAGATTTGGGGGGCAGAGAGACCCAGTACTTC	CASSLDLGGRETQYF
NA	TRBJ1-2	TRBV2	NA	TGTGCCAGCAGTGAAGCGCTTCGTCTGGCCGCTGGCTACACCTTC	CASSEALRLAAGYTF
NA	TRBJ1-5	TRBV5-5	NA	TGTGCCAGCAGCACAGGGACTCAGCCCCAGCATTTT	CASSTGTQPQHF
TRBD1	TRBJ1-5	TRBV19	few	TGTGCCAGTAGTATGCGGGCCAGGGGGGTCAATCAGCCCCAGCATTTT	CASSMRARGVNQPQHF
TRBD1	TRBJ2-3	TRBV5-6	NA	TGTGCCAGCACCCCCGATAGGGGGCCCCAAACAGATACGCAGTATTTT	CASTPDRGPQTDTQYF
NA	TRBJ1-3	TRBV28	NA	TGTGCCAGCAGTGTCGTAGAGGGATACACCATATATTTT	CASSVVEGYTIYF
NA	TRBJ2-3	TRBV18	NA	TGTGCCAGCTCACTTTTGGGGGAAACAGATACGCAGTATTTT	CASSLLGETDTQYF
TRBD2	TRBJ2-1	TRBV6-1	NA	TGTGCCAGCAGAATAGCGGGGGGCACCTACAATGAGCAGTTCTTC	CASRIAGGTYNEQFF
NA	TRBJ2-3	TRBV9	NA	TGTGCCAGCAGCGTAGAGCACATCTACACAGATACGCAGTATTTT	CASSVEHIYTDTQYF
NA	TRBJ1-6	TRBV5-1	NA	TGCGCCAGCAGACGCAGGGGCAATTCACCCCTCCACTTT	CASRRRGNSPLHF
TRBD1	TRBJ1-1	TRBV7-9	NA	TGTGCCAGCAGCTTCAGCAGGGGGCCTGAAGCTTTCTTT	CASSFSRGPEAFF
TRBD2	TRBJ2-7	TRBV10-3	NA	TGTGCCACCCTCTCAGCGGGGGCTGTTACATACGAGCAGTACTTC	CATLSAGAVTYEQYF
NA	TRBJ1-2	TRBV18	NA	TGTGCCAGCTCACCAGTGGAGTCCCACTATGGCTACACCTTC	CASSPVESHYGYTF
TRBD2	TRBJ2-3	TRBV5-1	NA	TGCGCCAGCAGCTTCTTTCCGGGGCTAGCGGGGGATACGCAGTATTTT	CASSFFPGLAGDTQYF
TRBD2	TRBJ2-3	TRBV7-2	NA	TGTGCCAGCAGTCGAAGGACTAGCGGCACAGATACGCAGTATTTT	CASSRRTSGTDTQYF
TRBD2	TRBJ2-5	TRBV4-2	NA	TGTGCCAGCAGCCGAGATCGGGTAGCGGGGGGAGAGGAGACCCAGTACTTC	CASSRDRVAGGEETQYF
NA	TRBJ2-7	TRBV10-1	NA	TGCGCCAGCAGCCCTGGGGCCTGGGGCGAGCAGTACTTC	CASSPGAWGEQYF
TRBD2	TRBJ2-7	TRBV6-5	NA	TGTGCCAGCAGACGGAGACTAGCGGGAGGCGAGCAGTACTTC	CASRRRLAGGEQYF
NA	TRBJ1-5	TRBV11-2	NA	TGTGCCAGCAGCTCCCGGGTCGGGCAACTGAGCAATCAGCCCCAGCATTTT	CASSSRVGQLSNQPQHF
NA	TRBJ1-2	TRBV30	NA	TGTGCCTGGAGTGCTTCTGTGGGCACTGGCTACACCTTC	CAWSASVGTGYTF
NA	TRBJ2-3	TRBV29-1	NA	TGCAGCGTCGCCTCGGCCCAGCCGACGCAGTATTTT	CSVASAQPTQYF
TRBD1	TRBJ2-7	TRBV28	NA	TGTGCCAGCTTCCCAGGGACAGGTTCGCACGAGCAGTACTTC	CASFPGTGSHEQYF
TRBD2	TRBJ2-3	TRBV6-1	once	TGTGCCAGCAGTGAACTAGCGGGGGGGCCAGATACGCAGTATTTT	CASSELAGGPDTQYF
NA	TRBJ2-5	TRBV30	NA	TGTGCCTGGAGTGAAGGGAGGAGGGCAAGGACCCAGTACTTC	CAWSEGRRARTQYF
NA	TRBJ2-2	TRBV10-3	NA	TGTGCCATCAGTGAGAATCGGGGCGGGGAGCTGTTTTTT	CAISENRGGELFF
NA	TRBJ1-2	TRBV7-2	NA	TGTGCCAGCAGCTTAGCGCCGGGGGGTAACTATGGCTACACCTTC	CASSLAPGGNYGYTF
NA	TRBJ2-7	TRBV7-2	NA	TGTGCCGCGGGTTGGCCCTACGAGCAGTACTTC	CAAGWPYEQYF
NA	TRBJ1-1	TRBV19	NA	TGTGCCAGTTCGGGGTCTTTGGGCACTGAAGCTTTCTTT	CASSGSLGTEAFF
TRBD1	TRBJ2-5	TRBV9	once	TGTGCCAGCAGCGTAGCCCCGACAGGGCAAGAGACCCAGTACTTC	CASSVAPTGQETQYF
TRBD1	TRBJ1-1	TRBV18	NA	TGTGCCAGCTCTCCCGGGACAGGGAACACTGAAGCTTTCTTT	CASSPGTGNTEAFF
NA	TRBJ2-7	TRBV9	NA	TGTGCCAGCAGCGTAGGACAGATCGGGTACGAGCAGTACTTC	CASSVGQIGYEQYF
TRBD2	TRBJ2-5	TRBV4-3	once	TGCGCCAGCAGCCCCCTTCCTAGCGGGAGGGATGGATGGACCCAGTACTTC	CASSPLPSGRDGWTQYF
NA	TRBJ1-4	TRBV7-7	NA	TGTGCTAGCAGCCTCGGGACGGGCCGGGGGGAAAAACTGTTTTTT	CASSLGTGRGEKLFF
NA	TRBJ1-2	TRBV7-6	NA	TGTGCCAGCAGCTTAGTCGCAGGGGAAAACTATGGCTACACCTTC	CASSLVAGENYGYTF
NA	TRBJ1-5	TRBV2	NA	TGTGCCAGCACCGCGGGAGGGGTAGGCAATCAGCCCCAGCATTTT	CASTAGGVGNQPQHF
NA	TRBJ1-1	TRBV5-6	NA	TGTGCCAGCAGCTCGGCAAGATCTGGTGTGAACACTGAAGCTTTCTTT	CASSSARSGVNTEAFF
NA	TRBJ2-5	TRBV5-1	NA	TGCGCCAGCAGCTTTGGAGGCCCCCAAGAGACCCAGTACTTC	CASSFGGPQETQYF
NA	TRBJ2-2	TRBV30	once	TGTGCCTGGATCAGGACAGACGCAACCGGGGAGCTGTTTTTT	CAWIRTDATGELFF
NA	TRBJ2-2	TRBV5-1	NA	TGCGCCAGCAGCTTGGATGGCTTGGTAAACACCGGGGAGCTGTTTTTT	CASSLDGLVNTGELFF
TRBD2	TRBJ2-1	TRBV5-1	NA	TGCGCCAGCAGCTCGACTAGCGGGAGGTTGTCTCACAATGAGCAGTTCTTC	CASSSTSGRLSHNEQFF
NA	TRBJ2-7	TRBV5-1	NA	TGCGCCAGCAGCTTCCCTAGACACGGCGAAATATCCTACGAGCAGTACTTC	CASSFPRHGEISYEQYF
TRBD2	TRBJ2-3	TRBV6-1	NA	TGTGCCAGCAGTCGACTAGCGGGGGCCCCTGATACGCAGTATTTT	CASSRLAGAPDTQYF